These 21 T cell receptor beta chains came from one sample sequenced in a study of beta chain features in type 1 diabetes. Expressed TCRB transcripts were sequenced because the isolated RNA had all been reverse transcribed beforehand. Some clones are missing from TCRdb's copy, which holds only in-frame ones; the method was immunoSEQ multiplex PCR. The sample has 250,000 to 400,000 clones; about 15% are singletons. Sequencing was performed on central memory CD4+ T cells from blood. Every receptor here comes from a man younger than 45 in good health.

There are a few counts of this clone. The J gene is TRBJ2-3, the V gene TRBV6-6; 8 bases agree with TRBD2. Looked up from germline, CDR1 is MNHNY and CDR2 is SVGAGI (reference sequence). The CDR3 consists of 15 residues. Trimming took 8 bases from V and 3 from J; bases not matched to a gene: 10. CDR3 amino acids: CASSPSRGVTDTQYF. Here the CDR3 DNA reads TGTGCCAGCTCTCCATCGCGGGGGGTAACAGATACGCAGTATTTT.

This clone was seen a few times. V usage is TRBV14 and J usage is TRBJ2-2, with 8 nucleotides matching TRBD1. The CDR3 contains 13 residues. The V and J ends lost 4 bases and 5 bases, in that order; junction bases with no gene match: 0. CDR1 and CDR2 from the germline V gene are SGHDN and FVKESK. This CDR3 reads CASSRDRTGELFF. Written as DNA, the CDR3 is TGTGCCAGCAGCCGGGACAGGACCGGGGAGCTGTTTTTT.

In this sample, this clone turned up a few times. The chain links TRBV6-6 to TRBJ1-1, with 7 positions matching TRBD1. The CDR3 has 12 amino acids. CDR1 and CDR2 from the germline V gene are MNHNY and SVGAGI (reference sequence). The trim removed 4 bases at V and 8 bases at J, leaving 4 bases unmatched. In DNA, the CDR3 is TGTGCCAGCAGTTTTAGACAGGGAGAAGCTTTCTTT. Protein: CASSFRQGEAFF.

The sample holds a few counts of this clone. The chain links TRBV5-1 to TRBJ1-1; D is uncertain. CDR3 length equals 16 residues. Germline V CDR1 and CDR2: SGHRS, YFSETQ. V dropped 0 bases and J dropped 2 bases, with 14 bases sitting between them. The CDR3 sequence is CASSLEGGRGNTEAFF. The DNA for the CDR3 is TGCGCCAGCAGCTTGGAAGGTGGACGGGGAAACACTGAAGCTTTCTTT.

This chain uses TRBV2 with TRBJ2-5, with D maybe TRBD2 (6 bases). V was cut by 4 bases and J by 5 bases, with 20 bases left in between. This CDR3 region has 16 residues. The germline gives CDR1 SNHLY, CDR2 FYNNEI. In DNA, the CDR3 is TGTGCCAGCAGTGGGGAAGGTTTTAGCGGTTGGGAGACCCAGTACTTC. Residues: CASSGEGFSGWETQYF.

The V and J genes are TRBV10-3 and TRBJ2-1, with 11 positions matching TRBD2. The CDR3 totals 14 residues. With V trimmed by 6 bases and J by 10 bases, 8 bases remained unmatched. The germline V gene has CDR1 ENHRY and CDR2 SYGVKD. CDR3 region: CAISRSGGAVEQFF. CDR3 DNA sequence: TGTGCCATCAGCCGTAGCGGGGGGGCCGTGGAGCAGTTCTTC.

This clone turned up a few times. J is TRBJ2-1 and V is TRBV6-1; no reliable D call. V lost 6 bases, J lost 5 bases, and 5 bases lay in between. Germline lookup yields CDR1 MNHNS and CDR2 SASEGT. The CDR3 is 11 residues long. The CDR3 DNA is TGTGCCAGCAGCTGGAACAATGAGCAGTTCTTC. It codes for CASSWNNEQFF.

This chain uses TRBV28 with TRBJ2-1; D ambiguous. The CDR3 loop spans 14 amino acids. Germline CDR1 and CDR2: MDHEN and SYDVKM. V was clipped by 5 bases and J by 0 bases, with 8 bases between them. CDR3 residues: CASSPRSSYNEQFF. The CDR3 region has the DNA TGTGCCAGCAGTCCGAGAAGCTCCTACAATGAGCAGTTCTTC. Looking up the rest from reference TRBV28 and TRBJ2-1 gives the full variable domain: DVKVTQSSRYLVKRTGEKVFLECVQDMDHENMFWYRQDPGLGLRLIYFSYDVKMKEKGDIPEGYSVSREKKERFSLILESASTNQTSMYLCASSPRSSYNEQFFGPGTRLTVL.

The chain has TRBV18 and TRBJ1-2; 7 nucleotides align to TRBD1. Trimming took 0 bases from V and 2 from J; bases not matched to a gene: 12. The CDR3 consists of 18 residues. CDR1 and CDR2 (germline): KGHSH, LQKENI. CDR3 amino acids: CASSPPEAGGGLNYGYTF. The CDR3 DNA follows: TGTGCCAGCTCACCACCGGAGGCAGGAGGGGGCCTCAACTATGGCTACACCTTC.

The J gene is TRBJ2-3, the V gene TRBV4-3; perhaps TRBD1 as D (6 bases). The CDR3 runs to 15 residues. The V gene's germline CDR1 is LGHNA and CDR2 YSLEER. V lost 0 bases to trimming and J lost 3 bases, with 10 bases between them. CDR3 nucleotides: TGCGCCAGCAGCCAAGAAGGACAGTCAACAGATACGCAGTATTTT. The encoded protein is CASSQEGQSTDTQYF.

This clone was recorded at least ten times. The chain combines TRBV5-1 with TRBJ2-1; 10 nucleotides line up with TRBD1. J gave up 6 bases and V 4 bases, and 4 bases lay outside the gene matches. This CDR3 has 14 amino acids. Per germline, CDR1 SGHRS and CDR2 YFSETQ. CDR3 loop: CASSERTGGNEQFF. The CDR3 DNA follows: TGCGCCAGCAGCGAGAGGACAGGGGGCAATGAGCAGTTCTTC.

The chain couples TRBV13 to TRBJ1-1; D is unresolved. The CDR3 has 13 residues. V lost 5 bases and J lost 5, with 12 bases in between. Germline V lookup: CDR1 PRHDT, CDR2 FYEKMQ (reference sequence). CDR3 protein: CASSEHGRTEAFF. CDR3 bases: TGTGCCAGCAGCGAACACGGGCGGACTGAAGCTTTCTTT.

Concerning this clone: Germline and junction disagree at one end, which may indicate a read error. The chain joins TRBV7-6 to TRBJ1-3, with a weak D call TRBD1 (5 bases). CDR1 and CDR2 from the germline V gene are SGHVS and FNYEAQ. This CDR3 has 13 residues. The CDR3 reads CASSQGGENTIYF. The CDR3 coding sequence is TGCGCCAGCAGCCAAGGAGGGGAAAACACCATATATTTT.

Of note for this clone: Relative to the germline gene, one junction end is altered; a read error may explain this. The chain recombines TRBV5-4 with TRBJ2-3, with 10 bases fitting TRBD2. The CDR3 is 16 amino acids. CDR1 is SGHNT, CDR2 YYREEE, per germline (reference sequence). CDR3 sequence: CASSQDAAGGGDTQYF. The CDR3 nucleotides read TGCGCCAGCAGCCAAGATGCAGCGGGAGGGGGAGATACGCAGTATTTT. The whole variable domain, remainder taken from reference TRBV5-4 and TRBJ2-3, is ETGVTQSPTHLIKTRGQQVTLRCSSQSGHNTVSWYQQALGQGPQFIFQYYREEENGRGNFPPRFSGLQFPNYSSELNVNALELDDSALYLCASSQDAAGGGDTQYFGPGTRLTVL.

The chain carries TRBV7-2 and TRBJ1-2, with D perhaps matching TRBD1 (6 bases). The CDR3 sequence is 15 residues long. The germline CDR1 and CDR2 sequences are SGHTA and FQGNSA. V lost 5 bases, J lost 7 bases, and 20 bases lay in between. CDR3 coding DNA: TGTGCCAGCAGCCCACAACAGGGAGTATCTGGTGGCTACACCTTC. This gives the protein CASSPQQGVSGGYTF.

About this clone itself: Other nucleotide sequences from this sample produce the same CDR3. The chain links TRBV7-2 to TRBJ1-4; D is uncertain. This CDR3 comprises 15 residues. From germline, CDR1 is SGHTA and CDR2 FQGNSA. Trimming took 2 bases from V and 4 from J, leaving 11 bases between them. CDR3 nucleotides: TGTGCCAGCAGCTTACTCGGCGGTTATAATGAAAAACTGTTTTTT. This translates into CASSLLGGYNEKLFF.

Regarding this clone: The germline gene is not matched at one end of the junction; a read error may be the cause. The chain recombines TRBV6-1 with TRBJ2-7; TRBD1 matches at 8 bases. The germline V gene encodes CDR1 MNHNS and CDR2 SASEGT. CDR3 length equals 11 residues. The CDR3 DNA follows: TGTGCCAGCAGTGCCCCGGGACAGGCGAAGTTC. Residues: CASSAPGQAKF.

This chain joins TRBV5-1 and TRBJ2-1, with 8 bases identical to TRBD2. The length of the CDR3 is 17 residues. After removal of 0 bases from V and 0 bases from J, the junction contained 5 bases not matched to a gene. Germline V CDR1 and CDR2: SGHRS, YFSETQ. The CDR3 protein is CASSLGLRGASYNEQFF. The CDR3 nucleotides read TGCGCCAGCAGCTTGGGTTTGCGGGGGGCCTCCTACAATGAGCAGTTCTTC.

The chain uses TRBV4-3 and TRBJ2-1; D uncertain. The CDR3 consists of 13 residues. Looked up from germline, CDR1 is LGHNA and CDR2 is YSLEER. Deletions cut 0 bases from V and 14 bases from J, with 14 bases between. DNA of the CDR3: TGCGCCAGCAGCCAAGATTTGAGGTCCCAGGAGTTCTTC. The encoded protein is CASSQDLRSQEFF.

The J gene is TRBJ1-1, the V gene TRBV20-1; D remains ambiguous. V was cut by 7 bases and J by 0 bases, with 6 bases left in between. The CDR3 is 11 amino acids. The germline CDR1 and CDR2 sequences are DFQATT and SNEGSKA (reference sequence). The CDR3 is CSVIVNTEAFF. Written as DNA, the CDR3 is TGCAGTGTCATAGTGAACACTGAAGCTTTCTTT.

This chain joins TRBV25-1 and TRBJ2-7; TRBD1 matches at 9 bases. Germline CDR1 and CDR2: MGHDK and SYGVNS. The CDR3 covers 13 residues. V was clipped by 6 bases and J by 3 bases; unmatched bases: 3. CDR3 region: CASRGQGHYEQYF. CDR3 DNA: TGTGCCAGCAGAGGACAGGGGCACTACGAGCAGTACTTC.